This T cell receptor (beta chain) was identified during a study of T-cell reconstitution after alpha-beta-depleted transplantation in children. This clonotype was seen only a few times. Germline trimming cut 6 bases from V and 4 bases from J; bases unmatched to any gene: 5. This CDR3 contains 13 residues. Germline V lookup: CDR1 SQVTM, CDR2 ANQGSEA. Unique molecular identifiers were incorporated when the TCRbeta library was constructed. One entry per CDR3 protein, called by TCRdb with MiXCR from the PCR reads. Counted here are approximately 520,000 distinct CDR3 sequences, 32% occurring once; the ten biggest clones make up around 2.3%.

This chain links TRBV29-1 with TRBJ1-1; 10 nucleotides match TRBD1. This sample comprised PBMCs from the stem cell graft donor, obtained from the stem cell graft. The sequence was collected from a human donor who donated a stem cell graft to a child with aplastic anemia. The CDR3 here is CSVGRTGGTEAFF. CDR3 DNA sequence: TGCAGCGTGGGTAGGACAGGGGGCACTGAAGCTTTCTTT.